A selection of T cell receptor beta chains follows, all from one sample in a study of T-cell reconstitution after alpha-beta-depleted transplantation in children. From the PCR reads, TCRdb called clonotypes with MiXCR, one entry per CDR3 protein. The table has around 250,000 distinct CDR3 sequences, about 26% seen once. The source was PBMCs, collected before TCRalphabeta/CD19-depleted stem cell transplant. These receptors all come from a girl aged 2 to 9 with Fanconi anemia, due to receive a stem cell transplant. CDR3s include the opening cysteine and the closing phenylalanine or tryptophan. The order of the fields is CDR3 length, clone size, J gene, D gene, V gene, CDR3 DNA, CDR3 protein. The D gene is left open where the match is weak. Size is omitted from some rows. Given values are once, few, many or a class for expanded clones.

>22|once|TRBJ1-1|-|TRBV18
TGTGCCAGCTCACCAAGGGGCGGCACCACAGGCACTCGGCAGGCCTTAGGACTTGAAGCTTTCTTT
CASSPRGGTTGTRQALGLEAFF
>14|many|TRBJ2-2|-|TRBV5-6
TGTGCCAGCAGAATCCGTGGTTCGACCCGGGAGCTGTTTTTT
CASRIRGSTRELFF
>20|-|TRBJ2-1|TRBD1|TRBV15
TGTGCCACCAGCAGAGTTACAGGGGGCATCAAAAAAGGTTCCTACAATGAGCAGTTCTTC
CATSRVTGGIKKGSYNEQFF
>16|few|TRBJ2-5|TRBD2|TRBV5-1
TGCGCCAGCAGCTTGTACGGCGGGAGGGCCCGGGAGACCCAGTACTTC
CASSLYGGRARETQYF
>18|-|TRBJ2-3|TRBD2|TRBV4-2
TGTGCCAGCAGCCAAGATATCACGACTAGCGGGAGAACAGATACGCAGTATTTT
CASSQDITTSGRTDTQYF
>15|many|TRBJ2-1|-|TRBV27
TGTGCCAGCAGTCCGGGAGAGAAGCCCTACAATGAGCAGTTCTTC
CASSPGEKPYNEQFF
>16|few|TRBJ2-3|TRBD2|TRBV3-1
TGTGCCAGCAGCCAACTTCGCGGGGGGGTGAGAGATACGCAGTATTTT
CASSQLRGGVRDTQYF
>18|few|TRBJ1-5|TRBD1|TRBV6-2/TRBV6-3
TGTGCCAGCAGCACTGAGATGGACAGGCCGTTTGATAATCAGCCCCAGCATTTT
CASSTEMDRPFDNQPQHF
>13|-|TRBJ2-1|TRBD1|TRBV18
TGTGCCAGCTCACGGGACAGGGCGGATGAGCAGTTCTTC
CASSRDRADEQFF
>13|few|TRBJ2-7|-|TRBV5-1
TGCGCCAGCAGCTTGGGGCTTCGCTACGAGCAGTACTTC
CASSLGLRYEQYF
>19|-|TRBJ2-1|TRBD2|TRBV15
TGTGCCACCAGCAGTCTACCCCTAGCGGGAGGGCCTCTTAACAATGAGCAGTTCTTC
CATSSLPLAGGPLNNEQFF
>15|-|TRBJ2-7|TRBD2|TRBV7-3
TGTGCCAGCAGCCTAGCGGGAGATGGCTCCTACGAGCAGTACTTC
CASSLAGDGSYEQYF
>15|once|TRBJ2-7|-|TRBV11-2
TGTGCCAGCAGCTTATTAACTGGAAGCTCCTACGAGCAGTACTTC
CASSLLTGSSYEQYF
>13|-|TRBJ1-2|TRBD1|TRBV29-1
TGCAGCGTTGAGACAGGGCACTACTATGGCTACACCTTC
CSVETGHYYGYTF
>14|few|TRBJ2-3|-|TRBV20-1
TGCAGTGCGCCGACTAGTCCAGGCACAGATACGCAGTATTTT
CSAPTSPGTDTQYF
>14|many|TRBJ2-3|-|TRBV9
TGTGCCAGCAGCGTCTCGTCCAGATCGGATACGCAGTATTTT
CASSVSSRSDTQYF
>14|few|TRBJ2-3|TRBD1|TRBV20-1
TGCAGTGCTAGGGGGACAGTTAGCACAGATACGCAGTATTTT
CSARGTVSTDTQYF
>13|few|TRBJ2-5|-|TRBV6-6
TGTGCCAGCAGTTCACGGGAACAAGAGACCCAGTACTTC
CASSSREQETQYF
>15|-|TRBJ2-7|-|TRBV13
TGTGCCAGCAGCTTAGTGACGGGGGCTATGTACGAGCAGTACTTC
CASSLVTGAMYEQYF
>17|-|TRBJ2-3|-|TRBV14
TGTGCCAGCAGACGTCCCCTGGCCGGTGGTGGAGCAGATACGCAGTATTTT
CASRRPLAGGGADTQYF
>15|-|TRBJ2-7|TRBD2|TRBV20-1
TGCAGTGCTAGTCCGGCTAGCGGGAGCTCCTACGAGCAGTACTTC
CSASPASGSSYEQYF
>16|few|TRBJ2-7|TRBD2|TRBV20-1
TGCAGTGCTAGAGGCCCGGGACTAGCGAGACCCTACGAGCAGTACTTC
CSARGPGLARPYEQYF
>13|many|TRBJ1-2|-|TRBV20-1
TGCAGTGCTAGCCCTCAGGGCCCGATGGCTGTTACCTTC
CSASPQGPMAVTF
>14|many|TRBJ2-6|-|TRBV20-1
TGCAGTGCTCCCGGGGATTCTGGGGCCAACGTCCTGACTTTC
CSAPGDSGANVLTF
>17|many|TRBJ2-1|TRBD2|TRBV29-1
TGCAGCGTTGATTCTAGCGGGAGGACCCTTGCTCTCAATGAGCAGTTCTTC
CSVDSSGRTLALNEQFF
>16|few|TRBJ1-5|-|TRBV7-9
TGTGCCAGCAGCTTAGGGACAGTGAATAGCAATCAGCCCCAGCATTTT
CASSLGTVNSNQPQHF
>13|-|TRBJ2-7|-|TRBV13
TGTGCCAGCAGCAACGGACTCCGAGGGAAGCAGTACTTC
CASSNGLRGKQYF
>18|many|TRBJ2-5|TRBD2|TRBV20-1
TGCAGTGATTCCCCTTGGGGTCTAGCGGGGGGGAAAGGTGCGACCCAGTACTTC
CSDSPWGLAGGKGATQYF
>12|few|TRBJ2-3|-|TRBV20-1
TGCAGTGCTAAAAGGTTCACAGATACGCAGTATTTT
CSAKRFTDTQYF
>23|few|TRBJ2-1|TRBD2|TRBV20-1
TGCAGTGCTAGAGATCCCAGACTAGCGGGGTACGAGCGTGGAGGATTAATATACAATGAGCAGTTCTTC
CSARDPRLAGYERGGLIYNEQFF
>14|-|TRBJ2-1|-|TRBV20-1
TGCAGTCAAACAGGGGGGACTAGGGGCGTTGAGCAGTTCTTC
CSQTGGTRGVEQFF
>16|few|TRBJ2-4|-|TRBV28
TGTGCCAGCACCACCTGGTCGTCAGGGCAAGAAAACATTCAGTACTTC
CASTTWSSGQENIQYF
>14|many|TRBJ2-1|-|TRBV20-1
TGCAGTGCTAGAGAGGTGGGGGGACTCGGTGAGCAGTTCTTC
CSAREVGGLGEQFF
>14|once|TRBJ2-1|-|TRBV20-1
TGCAGTGCTAGTCGGGGGTCAGTAATCAATGAGCAGTTCTTC
CSASRGSVINEQFF
>14|-|TRBJ2-1|-|TRBV5-5
TGTGCCAGCAGCTTGGCCAGGAACCACAATGAGCAGTTCTTC
CASSLARNHNEQFF
>11|few|TRBJ1-6|-|TRBV20-1
TGCAGTGCTCCAGGGGATTCACCCCTCCACTTT
CSAPGDSPLHF
>16|many|TRBJ2-2|-|TRBV24-1
TGTGCCACCAGTGATGGCGATCAGGGATGGAGCGGGGAGCTGTTTTTT
CATSDGDQGWSGELFF
>15|-|TRBJ2-7|-|TRBV29-1
TGCAGCGTTGAAAGAGTTGGGGCCTTGGATTACGAGCAGTACTTC
CSVERVGALDYEQYF
>13|-|TRBJ2-7|-|TRBV20-1
TGCAGTGCTAGACAGCCAGGGATCTACGAGCAGTACTTC
CSARQPGIYEQYF
>11|many|TRBJ2-7|-|TRBV20-1
TGCAGTGCTACAGATACCTACGAGCAGTACTTC
CSATDTYEQYF
>12|many|TRBJ2-7|-|TRBV29-1
TGCAGCGTTGAAGAAAACACAGCCGAGCAGTACTTC
CSVEENTAEQYF
>15|few|TRBJ2-2|-|TRBV12-3/TRBV12-4
TGTGCCAGCAGTTATTTGCTAGCGCCCACCGGGGAGCTGTTTTTT
CASSYLLAPTGELFF
>13|few|TRBJ2-5|-|TRBV20-1
TGCAGTGCTAGCGGCTGGAACCAAGAGACCCAGTACTTC
CSASGWNQETQYF
>15|few|TRBJ2-7|TRBD1|TRBV20-1
TGCAGTGCTAGAGATCCATGGACAGGGAATAGGGAGCAGTACTTC
CSARDPWTGNREQYF
>13|few|TRBJ2-7|-|TRBV20-1
TGCAGTGCTAGTAACAGGATTAAATACGAGCAGTACTTC
CSASNRIKYEQYF
>12|many|TRBJ2-1|-|TRBV29-1
TGCAGCGAAAGGACGGGTTACAATGAGCAGTTCTTC
CSERTGYNEQFF
>12|many|TRBJ2-5|-|TRBV29-1
TGCAGCGTTGAAGGACTCCGAGAGACCCAGTACTTC
CSVEGLRETQYF
>13|few|TRBJ2-7|-|TRBV7-3
TGTGCCAGCAGCTTCGACCTCTCCTACGAGCAGTACTTC
CASSFDLSYEQYF
>15|few|TRBJ2-7|TRBD1|TRBV7-2
TGTGCCAGCAGCTTGGGGTCGGGACAGGGGTACGAGCAGTACTTC
CASSLGSGQGYEQYF
>15|many|TRBJ2-7|TRBD1|TRBV5-1
TGCGCCAGCAGCTTGAAGGGACAGGGGGCGTACGAGCAGTACTTC
CASSLKGQGAYEQYF
>14|many|TRBJ2-2|-|TRBV12-3/TRBV12-4
TGTGCCAGCAGTCCGCGACTGAACACCGGGGAGCTGTTTTTT
CASSPRLNTGELFF
>15|-|TRBJ2-2|-|TRBV20-1
TGCAGTGCTAGTGAGGCGGCCCTGTACACCGGGGAGCTGTTTTTT
CSASEAALYTGELFF
>17|many|TRBJ2-4|TRBD1|TRBV7-8
TGTGCCAGCAGCAAGTACTTAGGGGACAGAAGGAAGAACATTCAGTACTTC
CASSKYLGDRRKNIQYF